The 25 T cell receptor beta chains below were found in one sample sequenced in a study of blood T cell repertoires in COVID-19 (dated by TCRdb to 2020 to 2021). The library was made by the immunoSEQ multiplex PCR assay. TCRdb holds this immuneACCESS table with in-frame rearrangements only. Some clones are missing; in checked studies, unresolved V genes explain under half, and the rest has no known cause. The sample records 100,000 or so clones, roughly 87% of which are singletons. Of the sample, roughly 2% is held by the ten largest clones. What was sequenced was peripheral blood. The origin of the receptors is a man over 45 with active COVID-19.

Only one count was recorded for this clone. This chain uses TRBV4-1 with TRBJ2-2; D is ambiguous. V dropped 0 bases and J dropped 8 bases, with 19 bases sitting between them. Germline values: CDR1 MGHRA, CDR2 YSYEKL. The CDR3 is made up of 17 amino acids. CDR3 sequence: CASSQDLARSLWGELFF. In DNA form, the CDR3 reads TGCGCCAGCAGCCAAGATCTCGCGCGGAGCCTGTGGGGGGAGCTGTTTTTT.

CDR3 amino acids: CASSRGRETQYF. CDR3 DNA: TGTGCCAGCAGCCGGGGGCGGGAGACCCAGTACTTC. The chain is built from TRBV3-1 (or the pseudogene TRBV3-2) and TRBJ2-5, with a weak D call TRBD1 (6 bases). V gave up 4 bases and J gave up 5 bases, with 8 bases separating them. CDR1 and CDR2 (germline): LGHDT, YNNKEL (reference sequence). CDR3 length: 12 amino acids.

The chain combines TRBV4-3 with TRBJ2-2; D gene uncertain. Between the trimmed V and J ends, which lost 0 bases and 4 bases, there was a span of 6 bases. The CDR3 consists of 14 residues. CDR1 is LGHNA, CDR2 YSLEER, per germline. CDR3 sequence: CASSQEGGTGELFF. CDR3 nucleotide sequence: TGCGCCAGCAGCCAAGAAGGCGGCACCGGGGAGCTGTTTTTT.

This clone came up once. The chain joins TRBV5-4 to TRBJ2-5, with a tentative D call TRBD2 (6 bases). Per germline, CDR1 SGHNT and CDR2 YYREEE (reference sequence). The germline V and J ends were trimmed by 4 bases and 3 bases, with 10 bases remaining between them. The CDR3 length is 13 residues. The CDR3 bases are TGTGCCAGCAGCCTAAGGGAGGAAGAGACCCAGTACTTC. Its protein product is CASSLREEETQYF.

The table lists this clone with a count of one. V and J are TRBV10-3 and TRBJ1-4, with D perhaps matching TRBD1 (6 bases). The V end lost 10 bases, the J end lost 0 bases, and 12 bases lay between the germline ends. The CDR3 spans 14 residues. Germline CDR1 is ENHRY and CDR2 is SYGVKD. CDR3: CATSGAATNEKLFF. CDR3 bases: TGTGCCACCTCAGGGGCTGCAACTAATGAAAAACTGTTTTTT.

CDR3 sequence: CASSPGGAREQFF. The CDR3 DNA is TGTGCCAGCAGCCCCGGGGGGGCAAGGGAGCAGTTCTTC. This chain links TRBV5-4 with TRBJ2-1, with 8 bases matching TRBD2. J gave up 10 bases and V 4 bases, and 7 bases lay outside the gene matches. The germline CDR1 and CDR2 sequences are SGHNT and YYREEE (reference sequence). CDR3 length: 13 residues. Complete variable domain (other parts from reference TRBV5-4 and TRBJ2-1): ETGVTQSPTHLIKTRGQQVTLRCSSQSGHNTVSWYQQALGQGPQFIFQYYREEENGRGNFPPRFSGLQFPNYSSELNVNALELDDSALYLCASSPGGAREQFFGPGTRLTVL.

This chain connects TRBV18 to TRBJ1-1, with 10 positions matching TRBD1. CDR3 size: 16 residues. Germline V lookup: CDR1 KGHSH, CDR2 LQKENI. Losses at the gene ends were 4 bases for V and 1 base for J; bases not matched to a gene: 6. DNA of the CDR3: TGTGCCAGCTCACGGGGGACAGGGGCGGGGAACACTGAAGCTTTCTTT. The encoded protein is CASSRGTGAGNTEAFF.

V is TRBV4-1 and J is TRBJ1-4, with D maybe TRBD1 (6 bases). Looked up from germline, CDR1 is MGHRA and CDR2 is YSYEKL. The CDR3 sequence is 16 residues long. Trimming removed 2 bases from V and 4 bases from J, with 14 bases in between. CDR3 DNA sequence: TGCGCCAGCAGCCAAAGCCGGACAGCTCTTAATGAAAAACTGTTTTTT. It codes for CASSQSRTALNEKLFF.

J is TRBJ1-2 and V is TRBV5-5; the D is unclear. The CDR3 loop spans 14 amino acids. Germline CDR1 reads SGHKS; CDR2 reads YYEKEE (reference sequence). V was shortened by 3 bases and J by 6 bases, with 15 bases between the two germline ends. CDR3 DNA: TGTGCCAGCAGCTCGAGCCAGGATGGGCATGGCTACACCTTC. Translation: CASSSSQDGHGYTF.

The rearrangement uses TRBV2 and TRBJ2-1; 15 bases are shared with TRBD2. CDR3 length equals 15 residues. The germline CDR1 and CDR2 sequences are SNHLY and FYNNEI. The V segment lost 8 bases and the J segment 10 bases; nucleotides outside the gene matches: 9. CDR3 region: CASRPRTSGGEEQFF. Here the CDR3 DNA reads TGTGCCAGCCGGCCAAGGACTAGCGGGGGGGAAGAGCAGTTCTTC.

This sequence joins TRBV12-3 or TRBV12-4 and TRBJ1-1; D unresolved. This CDR3 comprises 11 residues. Deletions cut 4 bases from V and 5 bases from J, with 5 bases between. CDR3 sequence: CASSYGTEAFF. The CDR3 DNA reads TGTGCCAGCAGTTACGGGACTGAAGCTTTCTTT.

The rearrangement joins TRBV5-1 to TRBJ2-5; TRBD1 matches at 9 bases. Germline V gives CDR1 SGHRS, CDR2 YFSETQ. The CDR3 has 15 amino acids. Trimming removed 0 bases from V and 5 bases from J; junction bases left unmatched: 5. In DNA form, the CDR3 reads TGCGCCAGCAGCTTGGGACAGGGGGTTGTGGAGACCCAGTACTTC. It translates to CASSLGQGVVETQYF.

The V and J genes are TRBV9 and TRBJ1-5; D is unclear. Germline V lookup: CDR1 SGDLS, CDR2 YYNGEE. The CDR3 has 13 residues. V shed 4 bases and J shed 4 bases, with 9 bases lying between them. Here the CDR3 reads CASSSVLNQPQHF. The CDR3 DNA is TGTGCCAGCAGCTCCGTCTTAAATCAGCCCCAGCATTTT.

CDR3 sequence (DNA): TGTGCCAGCAGTGAATCCGTACTGAACAGGGCCTATGGCTACACCTTC. Residues: CASSESVLNRAYGYTF. The chain links TRBV2 to TRBJ1-2; weak D call: TRBD1 (6 bases). This CDR3 contains 16 residues. CDR1 is SNHLY and CDR2 is FYNNEI in the germline V gene. The V end lost 2 bases, the J end lost 4 bases, and 17 bases lay between the germline ends. Drawing the rest from reference TRBV2 and TRBJ1-2, the complete variable domain is EPEVTQTPSHQVTQMGQEVILRCVPISNHLYFYWYRQILGQKVEFLVSFYNNEISEKSEIFDDQFSVERPDGSNFTLKIRSTKLEDSAMYFCASSESVLNRAYGYTFGSGTRLTVV.

V gene TRBV7-9 combines with J gene TRBJ1-6; a possible D gene is TRBD1 (6 bases). CDR1 is SEHNR and CDR2 is FQNEAQ in the germline V gene (reference sequence). Trimming removed 4 bases at V and 6 bases at J, with 22 bases between. The CDR3 is made up of 18 amino acids. The CDR3 bases are TGTGCCAGCAGCTCCCAGGGTAGCGGGGGCCGTAGTAATTCACCCCTCCACTTT. Protein: CASSSQGSGGRSNSPLHF.

This chain joins TRBV18 and TRBJ1-6; D uncertain. V lost 4 bases, J lost 8 bases, and 12 bases lay in between. Germline V gene sequence: CDR1 KGHSH, CDR2 LQKENI. The CDR3 contains 14 residues. The CDR3 sequence: CASSQRRFDSPLHF. CDR3 nucleotide sequence: TGTGCCAGCTCACAGCGAAGGTTTGATTCACCCCTCCACTTT.

The CDR3 DNA follows: TGTGCCAGCAGCCGCCGGACTAGCGGGGCTCAAGAGACCCAGTACTTC. This codes for CASSRRTSGAQETQYF. The chain recombines TRBV3-1 (or the pseudogene TRBV3-2) with TRBJ2-5, with 12 bases matching TRBD2. This CDR3 is built from 16 residues. Per the germline V gene, CDR1 is LGHDT and CDR2 is YNNKEL (reference sequence). The ends lost 4 bases at V and 2 bases at J; junction bases unmatched: 5.

The chain carries TRBV7-9 and TRBJ2-3; 12 bases align to TRBD1. The CDR3 extends over 16 amino acids. With 5 bases clipped from V and 2 bases from J, the junction kept 5 bases outside the gene matches. The V gene's germline CDR1 is SEHNR and CDR2 FQNEAQ (reference sequence). CDR3 region: CASSLGTGGPTDTQYF. The DNA for the CDR3 is TGTGCCAGCAGCCTGGGGACAGGGGGCCCCACAGATACGCAGTATTTT.

The V and J genes are TRBV11-1 and TRBJ1-6, with TRBD1 as a possible D gene (5 bases). The CDR3 covers 15 residues. Per germline, CDR1 SGHAT and CDR2 FQDESV (reference sequence). V was shortened by 5 bases and J by 0 bases, with 8 bases between the two germline ends. CDR3 protein: CASSPGGSYNSPLHF. CDR3 DNA sequence: TGTGCCAGCAGCCCGGGGGGCTCCTATAATTCACCCCTCCACTTT.

Remarks on this clone: The sample carries other DNA sequences with the same CDR3. The chain is built from TRBV4-3 and TRBJ1-4; possible D gene TRBD1, 6 bases. Germline lookup yields CDR1 LGHNA and CDR2 YSLEER. Trimming cost V 3 bases and J 5 bases, with 10 bases left between them. The CDR3 covers 14 residues. The chain's CDR3 is CASSQGQGNEKLFF. CDR3 coding DNA: TGCGCCAGCAGCCAGGGGCAGGGGAATGAAAAACTGTTTTTT.

This sequence joins TRBV2 and TRBJ2-7; weak D call: TRBD2 (6 bases). The CDR3 is 15 residues long. Trimming cost V 6 bases and J 4 bases, with 19 bases left between them. Germline CDR1 reads SNHLY; CDR2 reads FYNNEI. The CDR3 nucleotides are TGTGCCAGCAGACCAATGGTCGGGGGAAATTACGAGCAGTACTTC. Translating it yields CASRPMVGGNYEQYF.

The chain recombines TRBV4-2 with TRBJ2-1; D remains unclear. Germline lookup yields CDR1 LGHNA and CDR2 YNFKEQ. The V end lost 2 bases, the J end lost 2 bases, and 13 bases lay between the germline ends. CDR3 size: 16 residues. The CDR3: CASSQTVSATYNEQFF. CDR3 bases: TGTGCCAGCAGCCAAACGGTCAGCGCAACCTACAATGAGCAGTTCTTC.

The chain combines TRBV19 with TRBJ1-2; D perhaps matches TRBD1 (6 bases). In germline, CDR1 is LNHDA, CDR2 SQIVND (reference sequence). The CDR3 covers 16 residues. Trimming took 2 bases from V and 1 from J, leaving 14 bases between them. The CDR3 loop is CASSIRSARGNYGYTF. CDR3 DNA sequence: TGTGCCAGTAGTATACGCTCGGCCAGGGGTAACTATGGCTACACCTTC.

CDR3 in DNA: TGTGCCAGCAGTTACTCGGTCGGGCAGGGGAACGAAAAACTGTTTTTT. It encodes CASSYSVGQGNEKLFF. V and J are TRBV6-5 and TRBJ1-4; the D gene is possibly TRBD1 (6 bases). The germline CDR1 and CDR2 sequences are MNHEY and SVGAGI. V was shortened by 0 bases and J by 8 bases, with 16 bases between the two germline ends. This CDR3 has 16 residues.

The genes are TRBV18 and TRBJ1-5, with D perhaps matching TRBD1 (6 bases). This CDR3 has 14 residues. V gave up 6 bases and J gave up 2 bases, with 11 bases separating them. Germline V CDR1 and CDR2: KGHSH, LQKENI. The CDR3 nucleotides read TGTGCCAGCTCCCCCAGACAGGGCAATCAGCCCCAGCATTTT. It encodes CASSPRQGNQPQHF.